The rows below give T cell receptor beta chains drawn from one sample of a study of T cells in Graves' hyperthyroidism and ophthalmopathy. TCRdb re-called the multiplex PCR reads with MiXCR, one entry per CDR3 protein. The sample has some 800,000 distinct CDR3 sequences; around 39% are singletons. The sample comprised blood. The receptor set was obtained from a man aged 18 to 35 with Graves' hyperthyroidism. The CDR3 runs from the conserved cysteine through the conserved F or W. A D gene is named only where the DNA matches it firmly. Not every row has a clone size; where given, it reads once, few, many or a size class.

j_gene	v_gene	d_gene	abundance	CDR3aa	CDR3nt
TRBJ1-3	TRBV7-8	NA	NA	CASSEVLRLSGNTIYF	TGTGCCAGCAGTGAAGTCCTCCGGCTATCTGGAAACACCATATATTTT
TRBJ2-2	TRBV29-1	NA	once	CSVGPPGRRNTGELFF	TGCAGCGTTGGACCACCGGGGAGACGGAACACCGGGGAGCTGTTTTTT
TRBJ1-1	TRBV20-1	NA	many	CSARDETDEAFF	TGCAGTGCTAGAGATGAGACAGATGAAGCTTTCTTT
TRBJ2-5	TRBV5-4	NA	NA	CASSPEASLKTQYF	TGTGCCAGCAGCCCGGAGGCCAGTTTGAAGACCCAGTACTTC
TRBJ2-5	TRBV12-3/TRBV12-4	TRBD1	many	CASSAGQDETQYF	TGTGCCAGCAGCGCCGGACAGGACGAGACCCAGTACTTC
TRBJ2-7	TRBV5-1	NA	many	CASSLEGYGNYEQYF	TGCGCCAGCAGCTTGGAGGGGTACGGTAACTACGAGCAGTACTTC
TRBJ2-7	TRBV11-2	NA	NA	CASSLEVRGYEQYF	TGTGCCAGCAGCTTAGAGGTGCGGGGCTACGAGCAGTACTTC
TRBJ2-7	TRBV4-1	NA	NA	CASSREVGPREQYF	TGCGCCAGCAGCCGAGAGGTAGGACCCCGCGAGCAGTACTTC
TRBJ2-7	TRBV9	NA	few	CASSQVGYGAQYF	TGTGCCAGCAGCCAAGTCGGATACGGGGCGCAGTACTTC
TRBJ1-1	TRBV20-1	NA	many	CSAGDTKNTEAFF	TGCAGTGCTGGGGACACCAAGAACACTGAAGCTTTCTTT
TRBJ1-6	TRBV20-1	NA	few	CSAKMDGVSVSSPLHF	TGCAGTGCTAAAATGGACGGGGTATCGGTTAGTTCACCCCTCCACTTT
TRBJ2-7	TRBV29-1	TRBD1	many	CSVDETGSGYEQYF	TGCAGCGTCGACGAGACAGGGAGCGGCTACGAGCAGTACTTC
TRBJ1-1	TRBV14	NA	NA	CASSQVVYTEAFF	TGTGCCAGCAGCCAAGTCGTGTACACTGAAGCTTTCTTT
TRBJ2-7	TRBV20-1	NA	NA	CSASFPDVPYEQYF	TGCAGTGCCTCTTTCCCGGACGTTCCTTACGAGCAGTACTTC
TRBJ2-7	TRBV12-3/TRBV12-4	TRBD1	NA	CASSPGARGHEQYF	TGTGCCAGCAGCCCAGGGGCCAGGGGGCACGAGCAGTACTTC
TRBJ1-6	TRBV9	TRBD1	many	CASSVTGRDSPLHF	TGTGCCAGCAGCGTGACAGGGCGGGATTCACCCCTCCACTTT
TRBJ1-1	TRBV7-6	TRBD1	NA	CASSPGTAGEAFF	TGTGCCAGCAGCCCGGGGACAGCGGGTGAAGCTTTCTTT
TRBJ2-7	TRBV25-1	NA	NA	CASSLTPRASEQYF	TGTGCCAGCAGCCTGACCCCACGGGCCTCCGAGCAGTACTTC
TRBJ1-6	TRBV29-1	TRBD1	many	CSVLTGNGSPLHF	TGCAGCGTGTTGACAGGGAATGGTTCACCCCTCCACTTT
TRBJ2-2	TRBV7-3	TRBD2	NA	CASSRDTLAGVNGELFF	TGTGCCAGCAGCCGCGACACCCTAGCGGGAGTTAACGGGGAGCTGTTTTTT
TRBJ2-5	TRBV12-3/TRBV12-4	NA	few	CASSIPPQETQYF	TGTGCCAGCAGTATACCGCCACAAGAGACCCAGTACTTC
TRBJ1-4	TRBV10-3	NA	many	CATQGAGSEKLFF	TGTGCCACCCAGGGCGCGGGAAGTGAAAAACTGTTTTTT
TRBJ1-3	TRBV29-1	NA	many	CSVEVGDCSGNTIYF	TGCAGCGTTGAAGTGGGGGACTGCTCTGGAAACACCATATATTTT
TRBJ2-7	TRBV5-1	NA	few	CASSSYTGTVGYEQYF	TGCGCCAGCAGCTCCTACACCGGGACGGTCGGCTACGAGCAGTACTTC
TRBJ2-5	TRBV11-2	TRBD2	many	CASSERLAGIETQYF	TGTGCCAGCAGCGAAAGACTAGCGGGAATCGAGACCCAGTACTTC
TRBJ1-1	TRBV25-1	NA	NA	CASSALGLLNTEAFF	TGTGCCAGCAGTGCCCTGGGCCTATTGAACACTGAAGCTTTCTTT
TRBJ2-5	TRBV3-1	NA	NA	CASSQEGRREETQYF	TGTGCCAGCAGCCAAGAGGGAAGGCGAGAAGAGACCCAGTACTTC
TRBJ2-7	TRBV7-6	NA	few	CASSLAAGSEQYF	TGTGCCAGCAGCTTAGCTGCAGGGAGCGAGCAGTACTTC
TRBJ1-3	TRBV7-9	NA	many	CASSLTTGGNTIYF	TGTGCCAGCAGCCTAACGACGGGTGGAAACACCATATATTTT
TRBJ2-7	TRBV20-1	TRBD2	NA	CSAKGLAGQPATYEQYF	TGCAGTGCAAAGGGACTAGCGGGACAACCAGCTACCTACGAGCAGTACTTC
TRBJ1-5	TRBV6-5	TRBD1	NA	CASSHRTGNNNQPRHF	TGTGCCAGCAGTCACAGGACAGGGAATAACAATCAGCCCCGGCATTTT
TRBJ1-6	TRBV15	NA	many	CATSKHADPGAPLHF	TGTGCCACCAGCAAGCATGCAGACCCGGGCGCACCCCTCCACTTT
TRBJ1-5	TRBV7-9	NA	few	CASSLGNRLSNQPQHF	TGTGCCAGCAGTTTAGGGAACAGGCTTAGCAATCAGCCCCAGCATTTT
TRBJ2-5	TRBV5-4	NA	NA	CASTHKPTGRETQYF	TGTGCCAGCACCCATAAACCGACAGGACGTGAGACCCAGTACTTC
TRBJ2-5	TRBV20-1	NA	NA	CSARESGQPQYF	TGCAGTGCTAGAGAATCAGGTCAGCCCCAGTACTTC
TRBJ2-5	TRBV29-1	NA	many	CSVLAGAGETQYF	TGCAGCGTTCTTGCGGGGGCGGGGGAGACCCAGTACTTC
TRBJ2-7	TRBV25-1	NA	many	CASSEEGQPYEQYF	TGTGCCAGCAGTGAAGAAGGCCAGCCCTACGAGCAGTACTTC
TRBJ2-5	TRBV2	NA	NA	CASQGHQETQYF	TGTGCTAGTCAAGGGCACCAAGAGACCCAGTACTTC
TRBJ2-7	TRBV7-1	NA	NA	CASSSWAGMGEQYF	TGTGCCAGCAGCTCCTGGGCAGGGATGGGCGAGCAGTACTTC
TRBJ1-5	TRBV6-5	TRBD1	NA	CAREQGQRNQPQHF	TGTGCCAGGGAGCAGGGACAGCGCAATCAGCCCCAGCATTTT
TRBJ1-1	TRBV7-2	NA	few	CASSPGVGSTEAFF	TGTGCCAGCAGCCCCGGGGTGGGGAGTACTGAAGCTTTCTTT
TRBJ2-7	TRBV29-1	TRBD1	NA	CSARAGTGGLYEQYF	TGCAGCGCCAGGGCCGGGACAGGGGGTCTCTACGAGCAGTACTTC
TRBJ1-3	TRBV20-1	NA	few	CSARDGDGDTIYF	TGCAGTGCTCGCGACGGGGACGGGGACACCATATATTTT
TRBJ2-7	TRBV20-1	TRBD1	few	CSAREEQGDYEQYF	TGCAGTGCTAGAGAGGAACAGGGGGATTACGAGCAGTACTTC
TRBJ2-7	TRBV29-1	NA	many	CSVESNNLYEQYF	TGCAGCGTTGAAAGCAACAACCTCTACGAGCAGTACTTC
TRBJ1-5	TRBV2	NA	many	CASGGRGNQPQHF	TGTGCCAGCGGGGGTCGGGGCAATCAGCCCCAGCATTTT
TRBJ2-5	TRBV29-1	TRBD2	NA	CSLSGGQETQYF	TGCAGCCTTAGCGGGGGGCAAGAGACCCAGTACTTC
TRBJ2-5	TRBV7-9	NA	NA	CASSKGPREETQYF	TGTGCCAGCAGCAAGGGACCCCGAGAGGAGACCCAGTACTTC
TRBJ2-7	TRBV19	NA	NA	CACGAGAIYEQYF	TGTGCCTGCGGAGCAGGGGCTATCTACGAGCAGTACTTC
TRBJ2-5	TRBV11-2	NA	NA	CASSHQETQSF	TGTGCCAGCAGTCACCAAGAGACCCAGTCCTTC
TRBJ1-1	TRBV12-3/TRBV12-4	TRBD1	many	CASNNRGRGTEAFF	TGTGCCAGCAATAACAGGGGGCGCGGCACTGAAGCTTTCTTT
TRBJ1-6	TRBV12-5	NA	few	CASGFLRGGLYSPLHF	TGTGCTAGTGGTTTCCTCCGTGGCGGACTCTATTCACCCCTCCACTTT